Detailed here is one T cell receptor (beta chain). Antigen specificity is unknown. The primer mix had 60 Vbeta and 13 Jbeta primers. This table comes from immunoSEQ multiplex PCR, and its TCRdb copy is limited to in-frame clones, with some not included. The repertoire consists of some 54,000 clones, with approximately 70% occurring once and the leading ten covering around 3.1%. The sample comes from a study of cytomegalovirus exposure and HLA in healthy donors. Broader study findings: Later work associated roughly 17,000 TCR beta sequences with HLA alleles at 0.05 false discovery rate. Earlier analysis yielded a pattern in which most TCR beta V segments were productive about 90% or about 30% of the time.

The V end lost 3 bases, the J end lost 0 bases, and 9 bases lay between the germline ends. Germline V lookup: CDR1 MRHNA, CDR2 SNTAGT. The CDR3 runs 15 residues. Sequenced input: PBMCs. This clonotype was obtained from a man younger than 30 in good health and CMV-seronegative. The rearrangement joins TRBV6-4 to TRBJ2-1; a weak D match, TRBD2 (6 bases). The CDR3 nucleotides are TGTGCCAGCAGTGAGGGCGGGACCTCCTACAATGAGCAGTTCTTC. Translating it yields CASSEGGTSYNEQFF.